This T cell receptor (beta chain) is from a study of PD-1 blockade in classical Hodgkin lymphoma. Findings and limits, study-wide: TCR diversity in CD4+, not CD8+, cells rose significantly by C4D1. Newly diagnosed and completely responding patients shared comparable baseline diversity. Underlying causes for the observed repertoire differences were not defined, possibly disease activity or prior therapy.

The time point: cycle 4 day 1 (C4D1), after less than seven weeks of nivolumab. All patients experienced relapse after autologous stem cell transplantation, and brentuximab vedotin exposure was variable. Classifying best responses yielded complete response, partial response or progressive disease. Some clones are missing from TCRdb's copy, which holds only in-frame ones; the method was immunoSEQ multiplex PCR. The sample has about 64,000 clones; just over 90% are singletons. Of note for this clone: Its specificity is not known. One junction end does not reproduce the germline sequence, and a read error may be involved.

This TCR was recovered from a human donor with classical Hodgkin lymphoma. The sample was peripheral blood mononuclear cells (PBMCs), taken before the fourth cycle of nivolumab.

In nucleotides, the CDR3 is TGTGCCAGCAGCTCAGAGCGGGGCCCGCACTTC. Amino acids: CASSSERGPHF. The chain uses TRBV7-9 and TRBJ2-5, with 7 positions matching TRBD2. This CDR3 has 11 residues. The germline V gene has CDR1 SEHNR and CDR2 FQNEAQ (reference sequence).